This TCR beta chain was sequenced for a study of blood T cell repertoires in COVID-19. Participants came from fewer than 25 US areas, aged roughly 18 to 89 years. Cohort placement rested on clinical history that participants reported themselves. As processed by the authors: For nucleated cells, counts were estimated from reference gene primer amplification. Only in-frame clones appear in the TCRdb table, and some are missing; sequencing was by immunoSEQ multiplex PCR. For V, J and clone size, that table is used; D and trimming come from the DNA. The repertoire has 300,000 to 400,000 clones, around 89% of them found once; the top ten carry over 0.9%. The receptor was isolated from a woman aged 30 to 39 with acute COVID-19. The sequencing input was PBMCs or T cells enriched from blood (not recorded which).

The CDR3 nucleotides are TGTGCCATCAGTGATCCCACCGGGACAGGGGGCGCAGAATTGTTCGGAAACACCATATATTTT. Protein: CAISDPTGTGGAELFGNTIYF. The gene calls are TRBV10-3 and TRBJ1-3, with TRBD1 matching 12 bases. The CDR3 consists of 21 residues. Germline CDR1 and CDR2: ENHRY and SYGVKD. Trimming removed 3 bases from V and 4 bases from J; junction bases left unmatched: 19.